This T cell receptor (beta chain) is drawn from a study of shared clonotypes between healthy human individuals. Clones were read by immunoSEQ multiplex PCR, and TCRdb kept only the in-frame ones, dropping some. The sample consists of some 2,100,000 clones, around 95% of them appearing once. This clone was counted only a few times. CDR3 length: 14 amino acids. Trimming cost V 2 bases and J 6 bases; bases outside gene matches: 7. Germline V gene sequence: CDR1 GTSNPN, CDR2 SVGIG (reference sequence). The chain couples TRBV30 to TRBJ2-7, with 10 positions matching TRBD1. The TCR originated in a man aged 18 to 29 in good health. The specimen sequenced was naive CD4+ T cells sorted from blood. Subset reported: CD45RA+ positively selected. The CDR3 coding sequence is TGTGCCTGGAGTCTCGGGACAGGGGAGACCGAGCAGTACTTC. Amino acids: CAWSLGTGETEQYF.